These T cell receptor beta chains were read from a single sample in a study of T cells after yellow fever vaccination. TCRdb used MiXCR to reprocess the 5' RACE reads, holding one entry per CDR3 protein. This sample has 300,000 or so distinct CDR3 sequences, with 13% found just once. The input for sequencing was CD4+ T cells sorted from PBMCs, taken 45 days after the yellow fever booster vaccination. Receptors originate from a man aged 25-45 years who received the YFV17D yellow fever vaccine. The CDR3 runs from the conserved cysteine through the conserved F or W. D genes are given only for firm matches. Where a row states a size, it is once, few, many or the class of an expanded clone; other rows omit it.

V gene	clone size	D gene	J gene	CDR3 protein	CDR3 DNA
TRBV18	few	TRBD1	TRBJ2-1	CASSPGQGVRNEQFF	TGTGCCAGCTCACCCGGACAGGGAGTTCGAAATGAGCAGTTCTTC
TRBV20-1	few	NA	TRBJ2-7	CSAKVLGRDYEQYF	TGCAGTGCAAAGGTCCTTGGCAGAGACTACGAGCAGTACTTC
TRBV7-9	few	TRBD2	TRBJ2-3	CASSSGGGGGTDTQYF	TGTGCCAGCAGCAGCGGGGGCGGCGGGGGGACAGATACGCAGTATTTT
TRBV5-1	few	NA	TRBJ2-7	CASKSPGTTYEQYF	TGCGCCAGCAAGTCCCCTGGCACCACCTACGAGCAGTACTTC
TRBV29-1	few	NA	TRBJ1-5	CSVQWNNQPQHF	TGCAGCGTTCAGTGGAACAATCAGCCCCAGCATTTT
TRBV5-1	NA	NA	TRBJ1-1	CASCFGVDTEAFF	TGCGCCAGCTGCTTTGGGGTGGACACTGAAGCTTTCTTT
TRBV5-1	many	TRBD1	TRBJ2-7	CASSFGQDREQYF	TGCGCCAGCAGCTTTGGACAGGATCGCGAGCAGTACTTC
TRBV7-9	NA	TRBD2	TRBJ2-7	CASSTSAGGPYEQYF	TGTGCCAGCAGCACCTCAGCGGGAGGGCCCTACGAGCAGTACTTC
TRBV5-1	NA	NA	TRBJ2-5	CASRGREQETQYF	TGCGCCAGCAGAGGCAGGGAGCAAGAGACCCAGTACTTC
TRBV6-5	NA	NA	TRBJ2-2	CASSYSGAGTNTGELFF	TGTGCCAGCAGTTACTCGGGGGCAGGGACGAACACCGGGGAGCTGTTTTTT
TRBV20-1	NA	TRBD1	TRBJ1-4	CSANNGTVYFF	TGCAGTGCTAATAACGGGACAGTTTATTTTTTT
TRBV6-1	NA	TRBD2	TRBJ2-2	CASSRQLAGAGGELFF	TGTGCCAGCAGCCGACAACTAGCGGGAGCTGGCGGGGAGCTGTTTTTT
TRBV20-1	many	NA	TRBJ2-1	CSASPGSNEQFF	TGCAGTGCCAGCCCCGGAAGCAATGAGCAGTTCTTC
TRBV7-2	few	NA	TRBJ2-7	CASSLEGRAYEQYF	TGTGCCAGCAGCTTAGAAGGCAGGGCCTACGAGCAGTACTTC
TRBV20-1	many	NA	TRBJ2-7	CSARGVVGSYEQYF	TGCAGTGCTAGAGGGGTGGTGGGCTCCTACGAGCAGTACTTC
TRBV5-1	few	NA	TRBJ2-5	CASSPPKSGQETQYF	TGCGCCAGCAGCCCGCCGAAGAGCGGGCAAGAGACCCAGTACTTC
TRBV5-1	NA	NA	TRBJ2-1	CASGRVGYNEQFF	TGCGCTAGCGGCAGGGTGGGCTACAATGAGCAGTTCTTC
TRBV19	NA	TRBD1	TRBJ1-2	CASSRQGANGYTF	TGTGCCAGTAGCCGACAGGGGGCGAATGGCTACACCTTC
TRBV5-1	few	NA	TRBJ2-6	CASGEGGANVLTF	TGCGCCAGCGGAGAGGGAGGGGCCAACGTCCTGACTTTC
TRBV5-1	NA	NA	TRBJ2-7	CASSLDPAYYEQYF	TGCGCCAGCAGCTTGGATCCCGCCTACTACGAGCAGTACTTC
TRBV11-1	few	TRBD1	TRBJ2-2	CASSIGTGGAMGTGELFF	TGTGCCAGCAGCATTGGGACAGGGGGCGCCATGGGGACCGGGGAGCTGTTTTTT
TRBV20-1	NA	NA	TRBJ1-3	CSAPHAGGNTIYF	TGCAGTGCTCCCCATGCGGGGGGAAACACCATATATTTT
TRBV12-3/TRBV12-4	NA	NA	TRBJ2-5	CATGQGLGETQYF	TGTGCCACAGGTCAGGGCTTGGGAGAGACCCAGTACTTC
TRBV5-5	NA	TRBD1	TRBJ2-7	CASSSYSGGYEQYF	TGTGCCAGCAGCTCCTACTCAGGGGGCTACGAGCAGTACTTC
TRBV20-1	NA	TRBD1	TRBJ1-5	CSARGPTGISNQPQHF	TGCAGTGCTAGAGGCCCGACAGGGATTAGCAATCAGCCCCAGCATTTT
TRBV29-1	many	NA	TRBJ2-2	CSVRPISGGNTGELFF	TGCAGCGTTCGCCCTATTAGCGGAGGGAACACCGGGGAGCTGTTTTTT
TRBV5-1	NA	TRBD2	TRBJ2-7	CASTGLAGQPNSYEQYF	TGCGCCAGCACGGGACTAGCGGGCCAACCCAACTCCTACGAGCAGTACTTC
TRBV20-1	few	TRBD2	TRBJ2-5	CSARDFLAGWQETQYF	TGCAGTGCTAGAGATTTCCTAGCGGGATGGCAAGAGACCCAGTACTTC
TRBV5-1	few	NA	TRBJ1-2	CASSFSDRNYGYTF	TGCGCCAGCAGCTTCTCCGACAGGAACTATGGCTACACCTTC
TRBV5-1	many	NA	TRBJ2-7	CASSLTDYEQYF	TGCGCCAGCAGCTTGACAGACTACGAGCAGTACTTC
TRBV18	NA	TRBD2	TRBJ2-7	CASSPMPAGGYEQYF	TGTGCCAGCTCACCGATGCCAGCGGGAGGATACGAGCAGTACTTC
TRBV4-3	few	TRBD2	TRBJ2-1	CASSQTSGDLRNEQFF	TGCGCCAGCAGCCAAACTAGCGGGGATCTACGGAATGAGCAGTTCTTC
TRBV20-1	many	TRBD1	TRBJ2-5	CSSLTGRLETQYF	TGCAGCTCCTTGACAGGGCGTCTAGAGACCCAGTACTTC
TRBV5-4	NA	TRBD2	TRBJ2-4	CASSLGLAGGENIQYF	TGTGCCAGCAGCCTTGGACTAGCGGGAGGGGAAAACATTCAGTACTTC
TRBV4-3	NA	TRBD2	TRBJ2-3	CASSQADFRTRGDTQYF	TGCGCCAGCAGCCAAGCTGATTTTCGGACTAGAGGCGATACGCAGTATTTT
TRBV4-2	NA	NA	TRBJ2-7	CASSQEDQGWNEQYF	TGTGCCAGCAGCCAAGAAGATCAGGGATGGAACGAGCAGTACTTC